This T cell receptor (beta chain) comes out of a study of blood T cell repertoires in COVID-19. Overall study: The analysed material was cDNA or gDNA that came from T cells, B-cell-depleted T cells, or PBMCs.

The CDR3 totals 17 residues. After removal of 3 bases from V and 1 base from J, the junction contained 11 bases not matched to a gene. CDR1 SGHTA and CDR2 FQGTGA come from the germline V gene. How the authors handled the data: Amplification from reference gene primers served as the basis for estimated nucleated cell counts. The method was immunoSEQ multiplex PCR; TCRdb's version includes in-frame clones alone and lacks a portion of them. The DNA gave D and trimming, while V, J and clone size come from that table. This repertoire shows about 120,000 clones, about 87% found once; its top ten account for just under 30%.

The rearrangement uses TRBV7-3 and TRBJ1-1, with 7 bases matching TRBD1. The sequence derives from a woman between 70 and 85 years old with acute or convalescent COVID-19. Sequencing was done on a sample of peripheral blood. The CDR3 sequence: CASSFQTGLVENTEAFF. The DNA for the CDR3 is TGTGCCAGCAGCTTCCAGACAGGGCTGGTGGAGAACACTGAAGCTTTCTTT.